Below are 32 T cell receptor beta chains sequenced from a single sample in a study of T cells in Graves' hyperthyroidism and ophthalmopathy. The investigators amplified TCR beta CDR3 regions from RNA transcripts. The study used the HTBI primer set for a first-round RT-PCR of the TCR CDR3. TCRdb processed the multiplex PCR reads anew with MiXCR; each CDR3 protein has one entry. Among over 300,000 distinct CDR3 sequences, roughly an eighth were seen once, and the ten largest hold 30% to 40%. Material for sequencing was blood. The origin of the receptors is a woman aged 40 to 49 with Graves' ophthalmopathy.

This chain uses TRBV2 with TRBJ2-5; tentatively, D is TRBD1 or TRBD2 (5 bases each). Trimming left V 8 bases short and J 2 bases short, with 9 bases between. The CDR3 has 12 residues. Germline values: CDR1 SNHLY, CDR2 FYNNEI. CDR3 DNA: TGTGCCAGCCTTGGGGGTCAAGAGACCCAGTACTTC. This encodes CASLGGQETQYF.

On this clonotype: This may come from a read error, since a much larger clone is one base off. V usage is TRBV24-1 and J usage is TRBJ2-1; D call uncertain. V lost 5 bases and J lost 6, with 10 bases in between. CDR3 length equals 13 residues. CDR1 is KGHDR and CDR2 is SFDVKD in the germline V gene. The CDR3 loop reads CATSVGGINEQFF. The CDR3 region has the DNA TGTGCCACCAGTGTAGGTGGGATCAATGAGCAGTTCTTC.

In this sample, this clonotype turned up once. A much bigger clone sits one base away, suggesting this may be a read error. The rearrangement uses TRBV13 and TRBJ2-1; D remains unclear. Trimming took off 5 bases at V and 5 bases at J, with 10 bases between the two ends. The germline V gene has CDR1 PRHDT and CDR2 FYEKMQ (reference sequence). The CDR3 contains 13 residues. As DNA, the CDR3 is TGTGCCAGCAGCGTAGTCCCTCACAATGAGCAGTTCTTC. Its protein product is CASSVVPHNEQFF. The variable domain in full, completed from reference TRBV13 and TRBJ2-1, reads AAGVIQSPRHLIKEKRETATLKCYPIPRHDTVYWYQQGPGQDPQFLISFYEKMQSDKGSIPDRFSAQQFSDYHSELNMSSLELGDSALYFCASSVVPHNEQFFGPGTRLTVL.

Ten or more counts support this clonotype. The V and J genes are TRBV20-1 and TRBJ2-5; D is undetermined. The CDR3 runs to 12 residues. V was trimmed by 6 bases and J by 5 bases, leaving 13 bases between them. Germline CDR1 reads DFQATT; CDR2 reads SNEGSKA (reference sequence). CDR3 DNA sequence: TGCAGTGCCCAAAGACTGCACGAGACCCAGTACTTC. Encoded protein: CSAQRLHETQYF.

There are many counts of this clonotype. The chain links TRBV2 to TRBJ1-1; D is ambiguous. Germline V lookup: CDR1 SNHLY, CDR2 FYNNEI. Trimming removed 3 bases from V and 1 base from J, with 12 bases in between. The CDR3 totals 15 residues. For the CDR3, the DNA is TGTGCCAGCAGTGAGGGTTGGGGAGCGAACACTGAAGCTTTCTTT. It yields the protein CASSEGWGANTEAFF.

This clonotype was seen a few times. The rearrangement joins TRBV6-1 to TRBJ2-7; D remains unclear. CDR3 length equals 12 residues. V was cut by 8 bases and J by 3 bases, with 11 bases left in between. Germline CDR1 is MNHNS and CDR2 is SASEGT. The CDR3, as DNA: TGTGCCAGCGGAAGAGAGTACTACGAGCAGTACTTC. Protein product: CASGREYYEQYF.

This clonotype was observed a handful of times. This chain links TRBV29-1 with TRBJ1-4; TRBD1 is a possible D gene (6 bases). Trimming cost V 5 bases and J 7 bases, with 17 bases left between them. CDR1 and CDR2 from the germline V gene are SQVTM and ANQGSEA. The CDR3 length is 14 residues. This chain's CDR3 is CSVTIRGDGEKLFF. The CDR3 region has the DNA TGCAGCGTTACTATAAGGGGGGACGGTGAAAAACTGTTTTTT.

In regard to this clonotype: The junction departs from the called germline gene at one end, perhaps through a read error. V usage is TRBV6-5 and J usage is TRBJ1-1, with TRBD1 matching over 7 bases. Germline CDR1 is MNHEY and CDR2 is SVGAGI. The CDR3 is made up of 13 amino acids. As DNA, the CDR3 is TGTGCCGGCAGTTCCGCAGGGGGGGCTGAAGCTTTCTTT. Translated, it gives CAGSSAGGAEAFF.

This clonotype was seen repeatedly, ten times or more. V and J are TRBV2 and TRBJ1-4; TRBD1 agrees at 9 bases. Germline V lookup: CDR1 SNHLY, CDR2 FYNNEI. The V segment lost 6 bases and the J segment 6 bases; nucleotides outside the gene matches: 8. CDR3 length: 15 residues. In DNA form, the CDR3 reads TGTGCCAGCAGGCCCGGGACAGGGTTATATGAAAAACTGTTTTTT. Its protein is CASRPGTGLYEKLFF.

The V call is TRBV5-4, the J call TRBJ1-6, with 7 bases aligning to TRBD1. V lost 4 bases and J lost 10; bases outside the gene matches: 14. Per the germline V gene, CDR1 is SGHNT and CDR2 is YYREEE (reference sequence). The CDR3 is 16 residues long. CDR3 sequence reads: CASSTDRKTARSPLHF. The CDR3 bases are TGTGCCAGCAGCACGGACAGGAAAACAGCACGGTCACCCCTCCACTTT.

The chain uses TRBV7-9 and TRBJ2-1; perhaps TRBD1 as D (6 bases). The germline V gene has CDR1 SEHNR and CDR2 FQNEAQ (reference sequence). The V gene lost 5 bases and the J gene lost 2 bases, with 13 bases spanning the gap. CDR3 size: 15 residues. The CDR3 region is CASSPGDTAYNEQFF. The CDR3 DNA is TGTGCCAGCAGCCCTGGGGACACCGCCTACAATGAGCAGTTCTTC.

V and J are TRBV4-1 and TRBJ1-2; D unclear. V was shortened by 1 base and J by 2 bases, with 11 bases between the two germline ends. Per the germline V gene, CDR1 is MGHRA and CDR2 is YSYEKL. The CDR3 extends over 15 amino acids. CDR3 DNA sequence: TGCGCCAGCAGCCAAGTGGGATCGGGGAACTATGGCTACACCTTC. This sequence encodes CASSQVGSGNYGYTF.

The chain is built from TRBV19 and TRBJ1-6; D is possibly TRBD1 (6 bases). Germline V gene data show CDR1 as LNHDA and CDR2 as SQIVND (reference sequence). The V gene lost 8 bases and the J gene lost 8 bases, with 13 bases spanning the gap. The CDR3 runs 13 residues. CDR3 loop: CASGGQADSPLHF. The DNA for the CDR3 is TGTGCCAGTGGGGGGCAGGCGGATTCACCCCTCCACTTT.

Ten or more counts support this clonotype. The chain employs TRBV2 and TRBJ2-7; 8 bases agree with TRBD2. Germline V gene lookup returns CDR1 SNHLY and CDR2 FYNNEI. The CDR3 sequence is 14 residues long. After removal of 5 bases from V and 9 bases from J, the junction contained 12 bases not matched to a gene. For the CDR3, the DNA is TGTGCCAGCAGTACCCTCGCGGGGGGCCGGACGCAGTACTTC. It is translated as CASSTLAGGRTQYF.

This clonotype was counted many times. The rearrangement uses TRBV11-2 and TRBJ2-1; D call uncertain. V was pared by 5 bases and J by 9 bases, with 8 bases between. Germline CDR1 reads SGHAT; CDR2 reads FQNNGV. The CDR3 totals 11 residues. The CDR3, as DNA: TGTGCCAGCAGCCAGATCGTTGAGCAGTTCTTC. It encodes CASSQIVEQFF.

This clonotype was counted many times. The rearrangement links TRBV29-1 to TRBJ1-4, with a weak D call TRBD1 (5 bases). The CDR3 runs to 13 residues. V shed 4 bases and J shed 4 bases, with 10 bases lying between them. Germline V CDR1 and CDR2: SQVTM, ANQGSEA. CDR3 coding DNA: TGCAGCGTTGTCTGGGACGGTAATGAAAAACTGTTTTTT. It is translated as CSVVWDGNEKLFF.

This clonotype occurred many times. The CDR3 spells CASSLDQGYRDSPLHF. The CDR3 bases are TGTGCCAGCAGCTTAGACCAGGGTTATAGGGATTCACCCCTCCACTTT. This rearrangement joins TRBV7-2 to TRBJ1-6; D possibly corresponds to TRBD1 (5 bases). The CDR3 is made up of 16 amino acids. The V gene's germline CDR1 is SGHTA and CDR2 FQGNSA. V was pared by 1 base and J by 8 bases, with 15 bases between.

This clonotype was detected a few times. The V and J genes are TRBV2 and TRBJ1-3; weak D call: TRBD1 (5 bases). Deletions cut 6 bases from V and 0 bases from J, with 9 bases between. Germline V CDR1 and CDR2: SNHLY, FYNNEI. This CDR3 comprises 14 residues. DNA of the CDR3: TGTGCCAGCAGCGGGACGATCTCTGGAAACACCATATATTTT. It codes for CASSGTISGNTIYF.

This clonotype showed up just a few times. The J gene is TRBJ2-7, the V gene TRBV6-1, with 7 bases identical to TRBD2. CDR1 MNHNS and CDR2 SASEGT come from the germline V gene. CDR3 length: 15 residues. V was clipped by 4 bases and J by 5 bases; unmatched bases: 11. In DNA, the CDR3 is TGTGCCAGCAGTGTGCAGAGGGGAGGGCCCAACGAGCAGTACTTC. This encodes CASSVQRGGPNEQYF.

This clonotype was detected many times. The V call is TRBV2, the J call TRBJ1-2; 9 bases match TRBD1. The CDR3 totals 15 residues. Germline CDR1 and CDR2: SNHLY and FYNNEI. J lost 4 bases, V lost 5 bases, and 8 bases had no gene match. CDR3 residues: CASSPPGQGGYGYTF. The CDR3 DNA reads as TGTGCCAGCAGTCCTCCGGGACAGGGCGGCTATGGCTACACCTTC. The full variable domain, its missing parts supplied by reference TRBV2 and TRBJ1-2, is EPEVTQTPSHQVTQMGQEVILRCVPISNHLYFYWYRQILGQKVEFLVSFYNNEISEKSEIFDDQFSVERPDGSNFTLKIRSTKLEDSAMYFCASSPPGQGGYGYTFGSGTRLTVV.

This clonotype was picked up many times. The chain carries TRBV7-2 and TRBJ2-5; no firm D call. Between the trimmed V and J ends, which lost 1 base and 5 bases, there was a span of 8 bases. This CDR3 spans 13 amino acids. CDR1 and CDR2 (germline): SGHTA, FQGNSA. The CDR3 DNA sequence: TGTGCCAGCAGCTTAGGTATAACTGAGACCCAGTACTTC. This codes for CASSLGITETQYF. Filled out from reference TRBV7-2 and TRBJ2-5, the complete variable domain reads GAGVSQSPSNKVTEKGKDVELRCDPISGHTALYWYRQSLGQGLEFLIYFQGNSAPDKSGLPSDRFSAERTGGSVSTLTIQRTQQEDSAVYLCASSLGITETQYFGPGTRLLVL.

V and J are TRBV2 and TRBJ2-2; TRBD2 agrees at 16 bases. This CDR3 spans 17 amino acids. V dropped 6 bases and J dropped 5; count of bases not matched to a gene: 6. CDR1 and CDR2 (germline): SNHLY, FYNNEI. CDR3 DNA: TGTGCCAGCAGCGAGGGACTAGCGGGGGGGAGGACCGGGGAGCTGTTTTTT. Amino acids: CASSEGLAGGRTGELFF.

This clonotype came up many times. The chain recombines TRBV28 with TRBJ2-4; tentative D call: TRBD2 (7 bases). V was cut by 2 bases and J by 0 bases, with 14 bases left in between. Germline V lookup: CDR1 MDHEN, CDR2 SYDVKM. The CDR3 is 17 residues long. CDR3 in DNA: TGTGCCAGCAGTTTAGGGGGGCTAGCGGCAGCCAAAAACATTCAGTACTTC. Protein product: CASSLGGLAAAKNIQYF.

The chain links TRBV19 to TRBJ1-5; weak D call: TRBD1 (6 bases). Per germline, CDR1 LNHDA and CDR2 SQIVND (reference sequence). V lost 5 bases and J lost 2, with 16 bases in between. The CDR3 covers 16 residues. Written as DNA, the CDR3 is TGTGCCAGTAGTCCCTCCGCAGGGGATCGCAATCAGCCCCAGCATTTT. It yields the protein CASSPSAGDRNQPQHF.

This clonotype was recorded many times. V usage is TRBV27 and J usage is TRBJ1-5; no clear D. CDR1 and CDR2 (germline): MNHEY, SMNVEV (reference sequence). V lost 1 base and J lost 0, with 7 bases in between. This CDR3 region has 15 residues. The CDR3 nucleotides read TGTGCCAGCAGTTTATACACCTCTAGCAATCAGCCCCAGCATTTT. Amino acid sequence: CASSLYTSSNQPQHF.

The rearrangement uses TRBV5-4 and TRBJ2-1; 7 bases align to TRBD1. Germline-derived CDR1 and CDR2 are SGHNT and YYREEE (reference sequence). The V and J ends lost 0 bases and 7 bases, in that order; junction bases with no gene match: 10. The CDR3 sequence is 16 residues long. CDR3 in DNA: TGTGCCAGCAGCTTGGGTCGGGCAGGGGGTCTGAATGAGCAGTTCTTC. It specifies CASSLGRAGGLNEQFF. Complete variable domain (other parts from reference TRBV5-4 and TRBJ2-1): ETGVTQSPTHLIKTRGQQVTLRCSSQSGHNTVSWYQQALGQGPQFIFQYYREEENGRGNFPPRFSGLQFPNYSSELNVNALELDDSALYLCASSLGRAGGLNEQFFGPGTRLTVL.

In this sample, this clonotype turned up many times. CDR3 residues: CASGMLAGFTDTQYF. The CDR3 DNA reads as TGTGCTAGTGGCATGCTAGCGGGATTCACAGATACGCAGTATTTT. The V call is TRBV12-5, the J call TRBJ2-3; 9 bases agree with TRBD2. V lost 6 bases to trimming and J lost 2 bases; unmatched junction nucleotides: 6. The CDR3 runs to 15 residues. Germline V gene data show CDR1 as LGHNT and CDR2 as FRNRAP.

The table lists this clonotype with many counts. The V and J genes are TRBV7-2 and TRBJ1-2, with unresolved D. Trimming took off 5 bases at V and 7 bases at J, with 8 bases between the two ends. The CDR3 spans 11 residues. CDR1 is SGHTA and CDR2 is FQGNSA in the germline V gene. CDR3 residues: CASSLGSGYTF. As DNA, the CDR3 is TGTGCCAGCAGCCTAGGGAGTGGCTACACCTTC. The full variable domain, rest sourced from reference TRBV7-2 and TRBJ1-2, is GAGVSQSPSNKVTEKGKDVELRCDPISGHTALYWYRQSLGQGLEFLIYFQGNSAPDKSGLPSDRFSAERTGGSVSTLTIQRTQQEDSAVYLCASSLGSGYTFGSGTRLTVV.

This sequence joins TRBV20-1 and TRBJ2-5, with a weak D call TRBD2 (5 bases). The CDR3 runs 14 residues. V was pared by 5 bases and J by 2 bases, with 15 bases between. Germline assignment: CDR1 DFQATT and CDR2 SNEGSKA (reference sequence). CDR3 protein: CSADVGLRQETQYF. The CDR3 region has the DNA TGCAGTGCTGATGTTGGACTCAGACAAGAGACCCAGTACTTC.

The chain joins TRBV20-1 to TRBJ1-6, with D possibly TRBD1 on 5 matching bases. The length of the CDR3 is 15 residues. The V gene's germline CDR1 is DFQATT and CDR2 SNEGSKA (reference sequence). V dropped 1 base and J dropped 2 bases, with 9 bases sitting between them. Written as DNA, the CDR3 is TGCAGTGCTAGAGTTTGGGGCCCCTATAATTCACCCCTCCACTTT. Translating it yields CSARVWGPYNSPLHF.

This clonotype showed up many times. The CDR3, as DNA: TGTGCCAGCAGTCCCGTATTTAGGGATCAGCCCCAGCATTTT. This codes for CASSPVFRDQPQHF. The V and J genes are TRBV28 and TRBJ1-5; no firm D call. The CDR3 consists of 14 residues. The ends were cut back, 5 bases at V and 5 bases at J, with 13 bases in the middle. Per germline, CDR1 MDHEN and CDR2 SYDVKM.

V is TRBV7-2 and J is TRBJ1-5; D is uncertain. Trimming stripped 5 bases from V and 4 bases from J, with 6 bases between. CDR3 length: 12 residues. The germline V gene encodes CDR1 SGHTA and CDR2 FQGNSA. In DNA, the CDR3 is TGTACCAGCAGCGGTGAAAATCAGCCCCAGCATTTT. Amino acids: CTSSGENQPQHF. The full variable domain, with the rest looked up from reference TRBV7-2 and TRBJ1-5, is GAGVSQSPSNKVTEKGKDVELRCDPISGHTALYWYRQSLGQGLEFLIYFQGNSAPDKSGLPSDRFSAERTGGSVSTLTIQRTQQEDSAVYLCTSSGENQPQHFGDGTRLSIL.